This T cell receptor beta chain appears in the sequencing data of a study of T cell changes during pregnancy in multiple sclerosis. The protocol was immunoSEQ multiplex PCR, while the TCRdb copy is restricted to in-frame clones and leaves out a portion. Of more than 80,000 clones listed, under 95% were seen once; the top ten hold 1.5%. This CDR3 has 14 residues. Germline CDR1 is SGHRS and CDR2 is YFSETQ. Trimming pared 6 bases from V and 1 base from J, leaving 13 bases between. V gene TRBV5-1 combines with J gene TRBJ1-1; no clear D gene. This clonotype was sampled from a female donor with multiple sclerosis, enrolled in a pregnancy study. Here the sequenced sample was peripheral blood, taken in the first trimester of pregnancy. CDR3 loop: CASTRKAGNTEAFF. The CDR3 DNA reads as TGCGCCAGCACCCGAAAAGCAGGGAACACTGAAGCTTTCTTT. The variable domain in full, with the rest retrieved from reference TRBV5-1 and TRBJ1-1, is KAGVTQTPRYLIKTRGQQVTLSCSPISGHRSVSWYQQTPGQGLQFLFEYFSETQRNKGNFPGRFSGRQFSNSRSEMNVSTLELGDSALYLCASTRKAGNTEAFFGQGTRLTVV.